Sequencing of this TCR beta chain was carried out in a study of radiation and T cells in renal cell carcinoma. Study findings and constraints: From baseline, blood top tumor clonotypes peaked at 2 weeks post-radiation.

Remarks on this clone: As yet, its antigen is unknown.

Profiling relied on immunoSEQ multiplex PCR, and the TCRdb table lists in-frame clones only, not all of them. The table includes 100,000 to 150,000 clones, 81% detected once. Sample time point: blood 2 weeks post-SBRT. Treatment denoted: 15 Gy SBRT to primary tumor, nephrectomy 4 weeks later. After SBRT, blood was collected at 2 and 4 weeks, plus baseline. This specimen consisted of blood, obtained from a patient whose treatment included radiotherapy and nephrectomy. This TCR derives from a man aged 45-65 years with renal cell carcinoma.

CDR3 amino acids: CASSPGDRNNEQFF. The CDR3 DNA follows: TGCGCCAGCAGTCCTGGGGACAGAAACAATGAGCAGTTCTTC. This chain connects TRBV5-1 to TRBJ2-1, with 7 bases fitting TRBD1. Per the germline V gene, CDR1 is SGHRS and CDR2 is YFSETQ. The CDR3 consists of 14 residues. J lost 5 bases, V lost 5 bases, and 7 bases had no gene match.